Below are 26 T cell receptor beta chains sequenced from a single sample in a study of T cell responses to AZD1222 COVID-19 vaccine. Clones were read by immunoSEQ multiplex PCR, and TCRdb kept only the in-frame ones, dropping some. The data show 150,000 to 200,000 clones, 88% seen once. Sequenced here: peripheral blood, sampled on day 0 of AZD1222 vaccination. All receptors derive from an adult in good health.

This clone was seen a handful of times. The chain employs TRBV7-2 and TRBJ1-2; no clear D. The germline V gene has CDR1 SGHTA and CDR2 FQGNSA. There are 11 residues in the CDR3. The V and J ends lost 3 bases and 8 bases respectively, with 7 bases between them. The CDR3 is CASSFLEGYTF. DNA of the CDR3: TGTGCCAGCAGCTTTCTGGAAGGCTACACCTTC. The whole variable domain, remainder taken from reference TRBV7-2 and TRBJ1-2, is GAGVSQSPSNKVTEKGKDVELRCDPISGHTALYWYRQSLGQGLEFLIYFQGNSAPDKSGLPSDRFSAERTGGSVSTLTIQRTQQEDSAVYLCASSFLEGYTFGSGTRLTVV.

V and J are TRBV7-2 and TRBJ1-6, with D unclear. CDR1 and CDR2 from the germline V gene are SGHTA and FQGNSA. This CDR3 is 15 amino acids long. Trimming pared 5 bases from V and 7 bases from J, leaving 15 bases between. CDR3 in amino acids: CASSPEAARNSPLHF. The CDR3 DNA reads TGTGCCAGCAGCCCCGAGGCCGCGCGGAATTCACCCCTCCACTTT.

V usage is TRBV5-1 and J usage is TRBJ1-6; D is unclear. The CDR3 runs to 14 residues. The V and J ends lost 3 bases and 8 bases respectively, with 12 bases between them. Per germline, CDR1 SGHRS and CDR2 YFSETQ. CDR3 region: CASSSDVYDSPLHF. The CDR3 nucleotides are TGCGCCAGCAGCTCAGACGTATATGATTCACCCCTCCACTTT.

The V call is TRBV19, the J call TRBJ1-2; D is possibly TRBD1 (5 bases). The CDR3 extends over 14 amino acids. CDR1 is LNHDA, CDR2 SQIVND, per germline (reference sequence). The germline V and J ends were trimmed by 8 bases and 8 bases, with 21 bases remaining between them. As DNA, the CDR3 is TGTGCCAGTGCCTATGATAGGACAAGCGGAGGCTACACCTTC. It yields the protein CASAYDRTSGGYTF. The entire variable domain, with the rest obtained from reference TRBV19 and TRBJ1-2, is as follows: DGGITQSPKYLFRKEGQNVTLSCEQNLNHDAMYWYRQDPGQGLRLIYYSQIVNDFQKGDIAEGYSVSREKKESFPLTVTSAQKNPTAFYLCASAYDRTSGGYTFGSGTRLTVV.

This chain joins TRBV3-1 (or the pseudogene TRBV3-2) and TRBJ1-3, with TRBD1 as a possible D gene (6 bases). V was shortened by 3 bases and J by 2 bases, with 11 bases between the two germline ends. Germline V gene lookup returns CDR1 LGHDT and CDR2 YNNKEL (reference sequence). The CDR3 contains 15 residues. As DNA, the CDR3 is TGTGCCAGCAGCCAGACATGGACAGCTGGAAACACCATATATTTT. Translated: CASSQTWTAGNTIYF.

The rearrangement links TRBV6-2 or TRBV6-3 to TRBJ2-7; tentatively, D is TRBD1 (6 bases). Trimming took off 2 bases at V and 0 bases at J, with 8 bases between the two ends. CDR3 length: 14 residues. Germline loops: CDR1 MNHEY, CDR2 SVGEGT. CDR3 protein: CASSYPDSSYEQYF. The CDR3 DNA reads TGTGCCAGCAGTTACCCGGACAGCTCCTACGAGCAGTACTTC.

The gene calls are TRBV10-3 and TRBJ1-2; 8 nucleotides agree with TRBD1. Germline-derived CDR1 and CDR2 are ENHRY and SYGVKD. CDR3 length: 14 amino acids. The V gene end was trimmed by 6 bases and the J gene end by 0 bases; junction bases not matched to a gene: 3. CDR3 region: CAISSGQANYGYTF. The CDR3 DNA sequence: TGTGCCATCAGCTCGGGACAGGCTAACTATGGCTACACCTTC.

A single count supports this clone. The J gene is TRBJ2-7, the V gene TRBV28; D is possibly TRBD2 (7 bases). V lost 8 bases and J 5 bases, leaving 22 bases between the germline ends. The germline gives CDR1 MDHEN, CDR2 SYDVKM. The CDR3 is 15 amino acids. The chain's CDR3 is CASFPPGGGKDEQYF. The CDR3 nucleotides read TGTGCCAGCTTCCCCCCCGGCGGGGGCAAGGACGAGCAGTACTTC.

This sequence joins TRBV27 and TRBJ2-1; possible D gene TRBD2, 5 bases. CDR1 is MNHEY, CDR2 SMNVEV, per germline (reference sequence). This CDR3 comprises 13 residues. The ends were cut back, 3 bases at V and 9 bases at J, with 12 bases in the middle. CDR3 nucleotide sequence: TGTGCCAGCAGTTTTGGACTCCGGGCTGAGCAGTTCTTC. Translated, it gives CASSFGLRAEQFF.

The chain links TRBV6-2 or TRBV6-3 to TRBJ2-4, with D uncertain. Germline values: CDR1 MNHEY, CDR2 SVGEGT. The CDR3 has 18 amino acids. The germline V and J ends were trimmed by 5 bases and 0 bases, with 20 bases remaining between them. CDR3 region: CASSPIRSGQSAKNIQYF. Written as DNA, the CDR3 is TGTGCCAGCAGTCCCATCCGGTCCGGGCAGTCAGCCAAAAACATTCAGTACTTC.

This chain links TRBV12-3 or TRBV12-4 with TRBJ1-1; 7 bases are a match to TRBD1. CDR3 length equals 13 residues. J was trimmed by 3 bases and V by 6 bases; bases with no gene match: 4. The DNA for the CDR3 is TGTGCCAGCAGACCTCAGGGGGACACTGAAGCTTTCTTT. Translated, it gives CASRPQGDTEAFF.

This chain's CDR3 is CASSLSDVYNEQFF. The DNA for the CDR3 is TGTGCCAGCAGTTTATCGGATGTCTACAATGAGCAGTTCTTC. V and J are TRBV27 and TRBJ2-1, with D unresolved. The germline CDR1 and CDR2 sequences are MNHEY and SMNVEV (reference sequence). The CDR3 loop spans 14 amino acids. Trimming left V 0 bases short and J 3 bases short, with 6 bases between.

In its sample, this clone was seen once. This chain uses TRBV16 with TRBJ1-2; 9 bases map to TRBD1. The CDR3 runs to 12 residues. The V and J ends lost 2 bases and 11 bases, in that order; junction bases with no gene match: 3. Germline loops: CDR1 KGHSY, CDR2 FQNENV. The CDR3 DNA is TGTGCCAGCAGCCAACCGACAGGGGGGTACACCTTC. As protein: CASSQPTGGYTF. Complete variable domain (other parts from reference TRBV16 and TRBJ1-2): GEEVAQTPKHLVRGEGQKAKLYCAPIKGHSYVFWYQQVLKNEFKFLISFQNENVFDETGMPKERFSAKCLPNSPCSLEIQATKLEDSAVYFCASSQPTGGYTFGSGTRLTVV.

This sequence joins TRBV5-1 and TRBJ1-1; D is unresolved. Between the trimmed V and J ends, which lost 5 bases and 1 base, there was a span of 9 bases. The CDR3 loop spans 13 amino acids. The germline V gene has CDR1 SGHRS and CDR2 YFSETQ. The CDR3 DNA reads TGCGCCAGCAGTCGGGGAGGGAACACTGAAGCTTTCTTT. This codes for CASSRGGNTEAFF.

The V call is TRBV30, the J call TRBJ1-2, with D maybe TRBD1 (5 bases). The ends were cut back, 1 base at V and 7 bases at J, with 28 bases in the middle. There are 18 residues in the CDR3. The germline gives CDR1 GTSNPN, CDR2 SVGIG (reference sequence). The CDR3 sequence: CAWSAQRVAGETVGGYTF. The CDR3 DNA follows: TGTGCCTGGAGTGCGCAGCGGGTGGCGGGGGAGACGGTTGGTGGCTACACCTTC.

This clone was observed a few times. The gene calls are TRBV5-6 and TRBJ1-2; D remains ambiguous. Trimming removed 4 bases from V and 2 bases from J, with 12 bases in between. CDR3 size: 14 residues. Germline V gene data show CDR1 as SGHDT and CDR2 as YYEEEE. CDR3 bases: TGTGCCAGCAGCGAGGACGGACCCAACTATGGCTACACCTTC. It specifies CASSEDGPNYGYTF.

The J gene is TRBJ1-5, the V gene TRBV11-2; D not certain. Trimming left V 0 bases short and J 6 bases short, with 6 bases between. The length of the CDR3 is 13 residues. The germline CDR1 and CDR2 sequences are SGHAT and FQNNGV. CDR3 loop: CASSLDRFQPQHF. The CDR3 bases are TGTGCCAGCAGCTTAGACAGATTTCAGCCCCAGCATTTT.

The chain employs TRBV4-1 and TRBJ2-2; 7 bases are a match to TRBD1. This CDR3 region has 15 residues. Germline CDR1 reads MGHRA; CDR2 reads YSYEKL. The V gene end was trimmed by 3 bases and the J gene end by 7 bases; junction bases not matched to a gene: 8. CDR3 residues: CASSHLTGYVGELFF. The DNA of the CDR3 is TGCGCCAGCAGCCATTTGACAGGGTACGTCGGGGAGCTGTTTTTT.

The CDR3 loop is CASGPGTGGDYGYTF. The CDR3 DNA reads TGTGCCAGTGGCCCCGGGACAGGGGGCGACTATGGCTACACCTTC. The chain links TRBV6-5 to TRBJ1-2; 12 bases are shared with TRBD1. V was pared by 9 bases and J by 3 bases, with 8 bases of the junction left unmatched. The germline V gene has CDR1 MNHEY and CDR2 SVGAGI. The CDR3 is 15 amino acids.

The CDR3 spells CASSDRYYNEQFF. The CDR3, as DNA: TGTGCCAGCAGTGACCGGTATTACAATGAGCAGTTCTTC. The rearrangement joins TRBV6-2 or TRBV6-3 to TRBJ2-1; D gene ambiguous. The CDR3 totals 13 residues. CDR1 is MNHEY and CDR2 is SVGEGT in the germline V gene. Trimming stripped 5 bases from V and 4 bases from J, with 9 bases between.

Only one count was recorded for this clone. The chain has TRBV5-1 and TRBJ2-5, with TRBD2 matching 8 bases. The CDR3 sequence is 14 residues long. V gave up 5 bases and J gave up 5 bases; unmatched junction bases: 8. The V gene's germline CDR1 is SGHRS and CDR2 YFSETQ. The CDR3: CASSSGTSSETQYF. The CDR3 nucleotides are TGCGCCAGCAGTTCCGGGACTAGTAGCGAGACCCAGTACTTC.

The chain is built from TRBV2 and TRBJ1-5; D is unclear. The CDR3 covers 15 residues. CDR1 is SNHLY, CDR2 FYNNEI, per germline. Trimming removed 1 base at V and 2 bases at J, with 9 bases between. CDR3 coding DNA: TGTGCCAGCAGTGAAGGGAAACGGGGCAATCAGCCCCAGCATTTT. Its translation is CASSEGKRGNQPQHF.

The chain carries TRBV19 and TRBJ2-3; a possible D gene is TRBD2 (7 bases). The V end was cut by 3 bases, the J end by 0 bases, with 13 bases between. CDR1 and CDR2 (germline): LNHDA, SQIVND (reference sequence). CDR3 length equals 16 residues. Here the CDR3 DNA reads TGTGCCAGTAGTATCGACCGGGGGGCGAGCACAGATACGCAGTATTTT. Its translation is CASSIDRGASTDTQYF.

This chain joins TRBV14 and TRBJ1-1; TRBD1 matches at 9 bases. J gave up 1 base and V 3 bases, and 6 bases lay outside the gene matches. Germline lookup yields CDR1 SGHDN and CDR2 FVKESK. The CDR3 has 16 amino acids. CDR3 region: CASSQRQGGGNTEAFF. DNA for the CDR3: TGTGCCAGCAGCCAGCGACAGGGGGGAGGGAACACTGAAGCTTTCTTT.

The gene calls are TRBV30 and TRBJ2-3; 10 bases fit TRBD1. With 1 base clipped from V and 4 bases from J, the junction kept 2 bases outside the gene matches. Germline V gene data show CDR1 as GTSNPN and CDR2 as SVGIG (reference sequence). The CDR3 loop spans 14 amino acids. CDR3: CAWSEGTGADTQYF. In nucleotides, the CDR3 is TGTGCCTGGAGTGAAGGGACAGGGGCAGATACGCAGTATTTT.

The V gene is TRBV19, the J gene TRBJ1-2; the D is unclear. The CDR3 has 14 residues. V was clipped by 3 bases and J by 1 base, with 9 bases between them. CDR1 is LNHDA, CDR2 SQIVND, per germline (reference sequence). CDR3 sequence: CASSIGGVNYGYTF. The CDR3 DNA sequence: TGTGCCAGTAGTATCGGTGGAGTTAACTATGGCTACACCTTC.